Listed below are T cell receptor beta chains from one sample, sequenced in a study of early T cells in non-severe SARS-CoV-2 infection. TCRdb independently ran MiXCR on the 5' RACE reads; one entry per CDR3 protein. The sample contains tens of thousands of distinct CDR3 sequences, about 4.3% of which appear only once. The specimen sequenced was whole blood. Receptor source: an adult who was a healthcare worker with PCR-confirmed SARS-CoV-2 infection or an uninfected control (not recorded which). Each CDR3 is given with its conserved first and last residue. The size of a clone is reported for some rows only, either as once, few or many, or as a class for expanded clones.

v_gene,abundance,CDR3aa
TRBV29-1,many,CSVGHLEAFF
TRBV19,many,CASSPRGRAYGYTF
TRBV27,NA,CASSPTRQGAQNNEQFF
TRBV3-1,few,CASSQALGALNTEAFF
TRBV5-1,many,CASRPPGQSFNEQFF
TRBV7-2,many,CASGPDRGRYGYTF
TRBV5-1,many,CASSLDAWTGNTEAFF
TRBV2,many,CASSLGTGTYNEQFF
TRBV6-4,many,CASRRTEITGELFF
TRBV7-6,many,CASSFSPGPWETQYF
TRBV20-1,NA,CSARTSGANTQYF
TRBV29-1,many,CSLSGANTDTQYF
TRBV14,many,CASSQSRDFTDTQYF
TRBV10-3,NA,CAISESTGNNYEQYF
TRBV6-2/TRBV6-3,NA,CASSPRPTSNQPQHF
TRBV9,many,CASSAATGTGGSGYTF
TRBV20-1,NA,CSAPLWGTQYF
TRBV19,many,CATKGGQVDEKLFF
TRBV7-9,few,CASRRTEDTQYF
TRBV7-3,many,CASSLRGSGGVNEQYF
TRBV18,few,CASSPQETQYF
TRBV5-1,many,CASRSGTSGGLQETQYF